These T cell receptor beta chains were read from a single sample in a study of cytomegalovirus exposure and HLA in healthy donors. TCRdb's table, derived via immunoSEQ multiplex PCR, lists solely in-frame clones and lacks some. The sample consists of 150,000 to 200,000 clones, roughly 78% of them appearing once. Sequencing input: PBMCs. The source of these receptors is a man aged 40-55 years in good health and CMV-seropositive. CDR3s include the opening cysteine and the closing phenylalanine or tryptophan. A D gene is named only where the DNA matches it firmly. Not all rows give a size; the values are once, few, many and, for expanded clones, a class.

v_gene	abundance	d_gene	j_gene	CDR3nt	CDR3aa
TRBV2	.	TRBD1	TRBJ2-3	TGTGCCAGCAGTGAGTGGACAGGGGGCTTAGATACGCAGTATTTT	CASSEWTGGLDTQYF
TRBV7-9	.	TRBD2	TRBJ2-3	TGTGCCAGCAGCGGACTAGCGGGGGGCACAGATACGCAGTATTTT	CASSGLAGGTDTQYF
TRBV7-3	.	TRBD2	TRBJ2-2	TGTGCCAGCAGCTCCGGGGGGAGGAACACCGGGGAGCTGTTTTTT	CASSSGGRNTGELFF
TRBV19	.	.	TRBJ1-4	TGTGCCAGTAGTCCCTTGAATGAAAAACTGTTTTTT	CASSPLNEKLFF
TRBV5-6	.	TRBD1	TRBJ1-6	TGTGCCAGCAGCTGGACAGGGCGTAATTCACCCCTCCACTTT	CASSWTGRNSPLHF
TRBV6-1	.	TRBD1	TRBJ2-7	TGTGCCAGCAGCCGATCCGGGACAGGTTCCTACGAGCAGTACTTC	CASSRSGTGSYEQYF
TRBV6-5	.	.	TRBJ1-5	TGTGCCAGCGGTACAGGGACCCAGCCCCAGCATTTT	CASGTGTQPQHF
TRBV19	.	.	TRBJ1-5	TGTGCCAGTAGGCCGGAGCCTAGCAATCAGCCCCAGCATTTT	CASRPEPSNQPQHF
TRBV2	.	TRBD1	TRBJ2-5	TGTGCCAGCAGTGAAGCCAGGGGGCGCGGGACCCAGTACTTC	CASSEARGRGTQYF
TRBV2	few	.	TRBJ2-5	TGTGCCAGCAGTGCATCAGGTCAAGAGACCCAGTACTTC	CASSASGQETQYF
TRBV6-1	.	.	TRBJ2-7	TGTGCCAGCAAAATAGGGACTTTTACCTACGAGCAGTACTTC	CASKIGTFTYEQYF
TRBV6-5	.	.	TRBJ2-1	TGTGCCAGCACCCCCGTCGGGGGAACCTACAATGAGCAGTTCTTC	CASTPVGGTYNEQFF
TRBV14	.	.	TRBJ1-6	TGTGCCAGCAGCCAAGAGTCGGGGGGTAATTCACCCCTCCACTTT	CASSQESGGNSPLHF
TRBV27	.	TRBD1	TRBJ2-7	TGTGCCAGCAGTTTTGGGCAAATGGTTAGACAGGGCTTCTACGAGCAGTACTTC	CASSFGQMVRQGFYEQYF
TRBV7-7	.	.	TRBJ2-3	TGTGCTAGCAGCTTAGCCGAGGCTGACAGGCAGTATTTT	CASSLAEADRQYF
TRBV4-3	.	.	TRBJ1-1	TGCGCCAGCAGCCAAGAGGAGGGAAGGAGCACTGAAGCTTTCTTT	CASSQEEGRSTEAFF
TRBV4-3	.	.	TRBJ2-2	TGCGCCAGCAGCCAGGAGGTCGGGGAGCTGTTTTTT	CASSQEVGELFF
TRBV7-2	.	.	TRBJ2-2	TGTGCCAGCAGCCGTACAAATACCGGGGAGCTGTTTTTT	CASSRTNTGELFF
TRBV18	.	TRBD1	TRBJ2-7	TGTGCCAGCTCGCCGGGACAGGGTGGCGAGCAGTACTTC	CASSPGQGGEQYF
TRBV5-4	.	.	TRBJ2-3	TGTGCCAGCAGCTTGGGCTGGACTAGCACAGATACGCAGTATTTT	CASSLGWTSTDTQYF
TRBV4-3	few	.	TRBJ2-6	TGCGCCAGCAGCCAAGAAACTGGCTCTGGGGCCAACGTCCTGACTTTC	CASSQETGSGANVLTF
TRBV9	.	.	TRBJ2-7	TGTGCCAGCAGCGTGGAGACAGGCGAAACCTACGAGCAGTACTTC	CASSVETGETYEQYF
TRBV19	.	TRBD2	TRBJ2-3	TGTGCCAGTACAAATAGCGGGGGGGATAGCACAGATACGCAGTATTTT	CASTNSGGDSTDTQYF
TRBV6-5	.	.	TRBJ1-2	TGTGCCAGCCGTTGGGGGGATGGCGACGGCTACACCTTC	CASRWGDGDGYTF
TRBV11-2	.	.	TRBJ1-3	TGTGCCAGCAGCTTGGGCCGAGGAGGGATCGCCGGAAACACCATATATTTT	CASSLGRGGIAGNTIYF
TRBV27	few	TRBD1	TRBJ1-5	TGTGCCAGCAGTCAGATGGGGACAGGGTTCAATCAGCCCCAGCATTTT	CASSQMGTGFNQPQHF
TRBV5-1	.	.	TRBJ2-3	TGCGCCAGCAGCTCCTTGGCGGAGGATACGCAGTATTTT	CASSSLAEDTQYF
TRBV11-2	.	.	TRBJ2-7	TGTGCCAGCAGCTGGAGGCAGGGGCTGGACGAGCAGTACTTC	CASSWRQGLDEQYF
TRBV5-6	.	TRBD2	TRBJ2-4	TGTGCCAGCAGCCCCCCTGGGGGGGTGGCCAAAAACATTCAGTACTTC	CASSPPGGVAKNIQYF
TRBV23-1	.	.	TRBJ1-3	TGCGCCAGCAGTCAATCGAGGAGCTCTGGAAACACCATATATTTT	CASSQSRSSGNTIYF
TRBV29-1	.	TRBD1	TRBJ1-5	TGCAGCGTAAGACAGGGGTCAAGCAATCAGCCCCAGCATTTT	CSVRQGSSNQPQHF
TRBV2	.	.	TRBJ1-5	TGTGCCAGCAGTGTAGAGGGCAATCAGCCCCAGCATTTT	CASSVEGNQPQHF
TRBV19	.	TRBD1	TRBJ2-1	TGTGCCAGTAGTATATCAGGGGGCTTTACCTACAATGAGCAGTTCTTC	CASSISGGFTYNEQFF
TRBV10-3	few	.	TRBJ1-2	TGTGCCATCAGTGGGACAGAGTATGGCTACACCTTC	CAISGTEYGYTF
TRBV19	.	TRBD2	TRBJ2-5	TGTGCCAGTAGTAGAACTAGCGGCCTGGAGACCCAGTACTTC	CASSRTSGLETQYF
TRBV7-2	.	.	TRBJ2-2	TGTGCCAGCAGCCGAGGGCCGGGGGTAGGCCCGAACACCGGGGAGCTGTTTTTT	CASSRGPGVGPNTGELFF
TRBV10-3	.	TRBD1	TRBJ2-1	TGTGCCATCAGCCAGCATCGGGACAGGGTAACGGACAATGAGCAGTTCTTC	CAISQHRDRVTDNEQFF
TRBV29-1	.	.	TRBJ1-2	TGCAGCGGAGGACGTTCCGGGGGTCCTATTGAGGGCTACACCTTC	CSGGRSGGPIEGYTF
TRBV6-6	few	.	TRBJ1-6	TGTGCCAGCAGACAGGAGCCAGATAATTCACCCCTCCACTTT	CASRQEPDNSPLHF
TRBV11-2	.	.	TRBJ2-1	TGTGCCAGCAGCTTAGAGGGGGGACTCTTGGGGAATGAGCAGTTCTTC	CASSLEGGLLGNEQFF
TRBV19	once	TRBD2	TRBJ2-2	TGTGCCAGTACCCGAGGGAGGGATGGCGGGGAGCTGTTTTTT	CASTRGRDGGELFF